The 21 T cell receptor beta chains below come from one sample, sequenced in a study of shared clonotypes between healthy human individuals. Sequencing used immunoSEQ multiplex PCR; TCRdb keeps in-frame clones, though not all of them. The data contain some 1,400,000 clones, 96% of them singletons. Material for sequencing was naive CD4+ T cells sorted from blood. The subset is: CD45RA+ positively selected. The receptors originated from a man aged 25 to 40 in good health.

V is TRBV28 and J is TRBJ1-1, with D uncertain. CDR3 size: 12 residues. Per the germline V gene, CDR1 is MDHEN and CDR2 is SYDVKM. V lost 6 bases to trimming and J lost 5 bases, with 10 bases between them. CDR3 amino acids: CASSRALTEAFF. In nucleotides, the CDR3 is TGTGCCAGCAGCCGCGCCCTTACTGAAGCTTTCTTT.

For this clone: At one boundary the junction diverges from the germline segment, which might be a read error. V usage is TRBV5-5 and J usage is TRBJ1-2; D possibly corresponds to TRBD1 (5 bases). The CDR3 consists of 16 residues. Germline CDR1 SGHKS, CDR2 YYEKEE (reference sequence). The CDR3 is CASSQDLQAGLIGYTF. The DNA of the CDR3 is TGCGCCAGCAGCCAAGATTTACAGGCCGGGCTAATTGGCTACACCTTC.

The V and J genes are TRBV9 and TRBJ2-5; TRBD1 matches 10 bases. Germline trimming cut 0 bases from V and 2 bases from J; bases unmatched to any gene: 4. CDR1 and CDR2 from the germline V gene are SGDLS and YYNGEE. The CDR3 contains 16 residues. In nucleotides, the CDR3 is TGTGCCAGCAGCGTAGGGGGACAGGGGAATCAAGAGACCCAGTACTTC. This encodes CASSVGGQGNQETQYF.

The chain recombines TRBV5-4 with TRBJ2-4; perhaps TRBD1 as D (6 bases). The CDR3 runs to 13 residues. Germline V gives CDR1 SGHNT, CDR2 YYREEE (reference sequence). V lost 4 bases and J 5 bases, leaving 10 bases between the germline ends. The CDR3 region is CASSQGRENIQYF. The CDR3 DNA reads TGTGCCAGCAGCCAGGGGCGGGAAAACATTCAGTACTTC.

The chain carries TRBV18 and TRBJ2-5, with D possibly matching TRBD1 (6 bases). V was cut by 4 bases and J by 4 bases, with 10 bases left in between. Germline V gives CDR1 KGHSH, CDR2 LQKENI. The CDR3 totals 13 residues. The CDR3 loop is CASSLGTLETQYF. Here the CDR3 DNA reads TGTGCCAGCTCACTGGGGACACTAGAGACCCAGTACTTC.

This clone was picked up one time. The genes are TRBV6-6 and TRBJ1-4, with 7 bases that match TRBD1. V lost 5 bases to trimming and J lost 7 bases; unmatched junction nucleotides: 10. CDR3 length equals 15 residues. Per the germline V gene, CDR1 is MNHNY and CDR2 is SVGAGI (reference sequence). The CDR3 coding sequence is TGTGCCAGCAGTGGCCCGACAGGGAGAATTGAAAAACTGTTTTTT. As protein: CASSGPTGRIEKLFF.

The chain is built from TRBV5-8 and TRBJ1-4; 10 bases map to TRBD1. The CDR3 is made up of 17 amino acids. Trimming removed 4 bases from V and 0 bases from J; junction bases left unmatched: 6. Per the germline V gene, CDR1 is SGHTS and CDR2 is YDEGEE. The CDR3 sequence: CASSTGQGLSTNEKLFF. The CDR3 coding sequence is TGTGCCAGCAGCACGGGACAGGGGTTGTCAACTAATGAAAAACTGTTTTTT.

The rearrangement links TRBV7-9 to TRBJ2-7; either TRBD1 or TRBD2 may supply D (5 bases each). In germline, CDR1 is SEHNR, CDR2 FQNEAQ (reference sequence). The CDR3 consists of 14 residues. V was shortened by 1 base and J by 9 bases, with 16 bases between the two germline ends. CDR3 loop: CASSLVGTEGRQYF. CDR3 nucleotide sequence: TGTGCCAGCAGCTTAGTCGGGACCGAAGGTCGGCAGTACTTC.

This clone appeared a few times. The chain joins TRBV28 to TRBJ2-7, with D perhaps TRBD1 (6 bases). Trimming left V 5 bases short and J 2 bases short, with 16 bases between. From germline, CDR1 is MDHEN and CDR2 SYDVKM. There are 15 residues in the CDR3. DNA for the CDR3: TGTGCCAGCAGTGGCCGGGCCAGGGGCCCCTACGAGCAGTACTTC. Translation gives CASSGRARGPYEQYF.

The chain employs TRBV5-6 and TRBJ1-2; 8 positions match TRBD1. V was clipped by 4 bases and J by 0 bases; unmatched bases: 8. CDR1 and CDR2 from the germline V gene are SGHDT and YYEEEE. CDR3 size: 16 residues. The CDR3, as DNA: TGTGCCAGCAGCCGACAGGGGTTGAACGCTAACTATGGCTACACCTTC. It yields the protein CASSRQGLNANYGYTF.

The CDR3, as DNA: TGTGCCAGCAGCCAAGTCCTGAAGCCCTACGAGCAGTACTTC. As protein: CASSQVLKPYEQYF. The V gene is TRBV14, the J gene TRBJ2-7; D is unclear. CDR1 SGHDN and CDR2 FVKESK come from the germline V gene. The CDR3 runs to 14 residues. V was clipped by 1 base and J by 2 bases, with 9 bases between them.

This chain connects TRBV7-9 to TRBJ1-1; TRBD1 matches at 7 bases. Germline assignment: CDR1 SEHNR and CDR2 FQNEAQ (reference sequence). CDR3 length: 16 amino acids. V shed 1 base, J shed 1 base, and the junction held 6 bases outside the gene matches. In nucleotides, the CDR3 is TGTGCCAGCAGCTTAGGACAGGGTTTTGAGAACACTGAAGCTTTCTTT. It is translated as CASSLGQGFENTEAFF.

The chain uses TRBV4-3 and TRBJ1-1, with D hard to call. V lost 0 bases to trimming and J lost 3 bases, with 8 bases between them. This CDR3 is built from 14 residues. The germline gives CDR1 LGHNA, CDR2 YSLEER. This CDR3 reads CASSQDLAHTEAFF. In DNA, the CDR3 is TGCGCCAGCAGCCAAGACTTGGCTCACACTGAAGCTTTCTTT.

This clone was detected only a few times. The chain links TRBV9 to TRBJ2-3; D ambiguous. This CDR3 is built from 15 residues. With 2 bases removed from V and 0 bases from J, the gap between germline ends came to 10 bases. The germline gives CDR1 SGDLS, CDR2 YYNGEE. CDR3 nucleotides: TGTGCCAGCAGCGTCCGAGCGTCTAGCACAGATACGCAGTATTTT. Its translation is CASSVRASSTDTQYF.

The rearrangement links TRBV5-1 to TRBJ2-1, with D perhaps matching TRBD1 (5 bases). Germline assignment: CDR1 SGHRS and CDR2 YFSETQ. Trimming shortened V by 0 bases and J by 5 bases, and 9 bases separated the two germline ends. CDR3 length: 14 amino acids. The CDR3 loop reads CASSLGARDNEQFF. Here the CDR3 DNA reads TGCGCCAGCAGCTTGGGGGCCAGGGACAATGAGCAGTTCTTC.

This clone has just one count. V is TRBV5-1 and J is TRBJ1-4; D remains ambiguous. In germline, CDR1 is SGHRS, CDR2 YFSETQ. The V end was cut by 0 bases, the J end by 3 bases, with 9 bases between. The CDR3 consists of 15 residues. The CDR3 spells CASSLEGRANEKLFF. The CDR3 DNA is TGCGCCAGCAGCTTGGAAGGACGGGCTAATGAAAAACTGTTTTTT.

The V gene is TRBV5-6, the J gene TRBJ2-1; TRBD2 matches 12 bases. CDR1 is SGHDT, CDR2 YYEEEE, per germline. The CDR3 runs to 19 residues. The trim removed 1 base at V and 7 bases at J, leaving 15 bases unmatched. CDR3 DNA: TGTGCCAGCAGCTTGAGGTCTAGCGGGAGGGGGCTGATTATGAATGAGCAGTTCTTC. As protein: CASSLRSSGRGLIMNEQFF.

CDR3 protein: CASSPWTGSNEQFF. For the CDR3, the DNA is TGCGCCAGCAGCCCCTGGACAGGTTCCAATGAGCAGTTCTTC. J is TRBJ2-1 and V is TRBV5-1; 7 bases match TRBD1. The germline CDR1 and CDR2 sequences are SGHRS and YFSETQ. The CDR3 is 14 residues long. V gave up 4 bases and J gave up 6 bases; unmatched junction bases: 7. The full variable domain, its missing parts supplied by reference TRBV5-1 and TRBJ2-1, is KAGVTQTPRYLIKTRGQQVTLSCSPISGHRSVSWYQQTPGQGLQFLFEYFSETQRNKGNFPGRFSGRQFSNSRSEMNVSTLELGDSALYLCASSPWTGSNEQFFGPGTRLTVL.

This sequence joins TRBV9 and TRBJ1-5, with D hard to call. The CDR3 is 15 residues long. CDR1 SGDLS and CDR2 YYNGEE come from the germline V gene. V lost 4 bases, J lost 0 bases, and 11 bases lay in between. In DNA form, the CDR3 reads TGTGCCAGCAGCCCGGACGGAAATAGCAATCAGCCCCAGCATTTT. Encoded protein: CASSPDGNSNQPQHF.

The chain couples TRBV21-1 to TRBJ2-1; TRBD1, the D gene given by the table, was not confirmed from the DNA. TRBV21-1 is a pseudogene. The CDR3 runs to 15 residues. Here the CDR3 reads CASRERAGQGWEQFF. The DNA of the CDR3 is TGTGCCAGCAGGGAACGGGCAGGACAGGGTTGGGAGCAGTTCTTC.

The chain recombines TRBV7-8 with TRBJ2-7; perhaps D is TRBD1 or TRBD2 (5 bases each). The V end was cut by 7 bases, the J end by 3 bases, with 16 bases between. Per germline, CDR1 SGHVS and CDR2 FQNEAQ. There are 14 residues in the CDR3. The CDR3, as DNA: TGTGCCAGCAAGTTCCAGCAGGGAGTCTACGAGCAGTACTTC. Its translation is CASKFQQGVYEQYF.